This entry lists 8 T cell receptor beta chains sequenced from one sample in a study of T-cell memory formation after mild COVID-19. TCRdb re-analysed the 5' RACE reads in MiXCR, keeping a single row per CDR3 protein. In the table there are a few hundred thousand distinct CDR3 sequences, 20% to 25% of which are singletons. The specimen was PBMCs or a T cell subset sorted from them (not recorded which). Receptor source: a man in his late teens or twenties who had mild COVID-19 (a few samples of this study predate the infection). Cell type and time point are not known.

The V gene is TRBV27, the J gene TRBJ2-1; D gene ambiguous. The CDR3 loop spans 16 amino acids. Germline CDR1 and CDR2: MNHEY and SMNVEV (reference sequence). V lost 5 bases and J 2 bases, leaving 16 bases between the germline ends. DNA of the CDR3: TGTGCCAGCAGTACTCCCGGGCCCCGTCCCTACAATGAGCAGTTCTTC. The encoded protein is CASSTPGPRPYNEQFF.

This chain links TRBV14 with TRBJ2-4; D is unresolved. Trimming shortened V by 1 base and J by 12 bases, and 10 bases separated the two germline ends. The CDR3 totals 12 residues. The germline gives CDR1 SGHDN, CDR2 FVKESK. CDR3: CASSQGHSNQYF. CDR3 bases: TGTGCCAGCAGCCAAGGGCACAGCAATCAGTACTTC.

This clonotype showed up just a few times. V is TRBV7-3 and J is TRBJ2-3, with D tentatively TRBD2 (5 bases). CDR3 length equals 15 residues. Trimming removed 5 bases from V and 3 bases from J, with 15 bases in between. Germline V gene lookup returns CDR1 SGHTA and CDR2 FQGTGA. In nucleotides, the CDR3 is TGTGCCAGCAGCGAACTAGGTTCGGGGACAGATACGCAGTATTTT. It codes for CASSELGSGTDTQYF.

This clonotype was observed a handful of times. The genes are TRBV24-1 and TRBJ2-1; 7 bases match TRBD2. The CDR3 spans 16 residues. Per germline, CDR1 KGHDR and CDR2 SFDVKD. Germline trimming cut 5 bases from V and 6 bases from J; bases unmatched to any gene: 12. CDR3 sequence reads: CATSVPRGKVRNEQFF. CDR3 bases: TGTGCCACCAGTGTCCCGCGGGGGAAAGTCCGCAATGAGCAGTTCTTC.

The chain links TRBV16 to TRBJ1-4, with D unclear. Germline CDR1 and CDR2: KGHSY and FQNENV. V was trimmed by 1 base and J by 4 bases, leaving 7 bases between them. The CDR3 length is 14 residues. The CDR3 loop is CASSQFYGNEKLFF. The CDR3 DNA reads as TGTGCCAGCAGCCAATTTTACGGTAATGAAAAACTGTTTTTT.

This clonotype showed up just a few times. This CDR3 is CASSQDVGSLAKNIQYF. CDR3 DNA sequence: TGCGCCAGCAGCCAAGATGTAGGGTCTTTGGCCAAAAACATTCAGTACTTC. The chain has TRBV4-3 and TRBJ2-4; D is uncertain. The V and J ends lost 0 bases and 1 base respectively, with 13 bases between them. Germline lookup yields CDR1 LGHNA and CDR2 YSLEER. The CDR3 sequence is 17 residues long.

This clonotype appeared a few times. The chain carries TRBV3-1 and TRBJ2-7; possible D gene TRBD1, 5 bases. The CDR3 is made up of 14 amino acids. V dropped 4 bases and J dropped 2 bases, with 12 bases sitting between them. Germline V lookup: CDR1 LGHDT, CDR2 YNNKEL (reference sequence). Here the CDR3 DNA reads TGTGCCAGCAGCCGCGAAGCACAGGCCTACGAGCAGTACTTC. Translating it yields CASSREAQAYEQYF.

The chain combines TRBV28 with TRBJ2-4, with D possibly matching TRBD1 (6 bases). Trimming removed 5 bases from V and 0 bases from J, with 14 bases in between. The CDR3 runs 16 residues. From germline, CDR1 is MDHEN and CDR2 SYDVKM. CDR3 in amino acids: CASSPRQELAKNIQYF. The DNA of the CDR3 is TGTGCCAGCAGTCCAAGACAGGAGCTAGCCAAAAACATTCAGTACTTC.